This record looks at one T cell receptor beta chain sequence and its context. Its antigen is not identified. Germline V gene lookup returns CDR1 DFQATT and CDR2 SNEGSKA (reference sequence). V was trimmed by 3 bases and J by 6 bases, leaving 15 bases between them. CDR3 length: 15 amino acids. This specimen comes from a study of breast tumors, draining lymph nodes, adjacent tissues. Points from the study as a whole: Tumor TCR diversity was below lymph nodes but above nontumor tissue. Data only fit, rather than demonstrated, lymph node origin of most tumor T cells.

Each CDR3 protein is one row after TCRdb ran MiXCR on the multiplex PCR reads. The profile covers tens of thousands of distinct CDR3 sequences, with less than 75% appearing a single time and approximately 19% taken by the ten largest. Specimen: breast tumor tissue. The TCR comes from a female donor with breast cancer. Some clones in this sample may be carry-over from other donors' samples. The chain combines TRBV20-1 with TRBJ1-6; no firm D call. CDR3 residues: CSARKAGTSNSPLHF. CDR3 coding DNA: TGCAGTGCTAGGAAGGCAGGAACCTCTAATTCACCCCTCCACTTT.